This TCR beta chain was found in a study of blood T cells in healthy people across ages. The CDR3 consists of 14 residues. Germline values: CDR1 SGHTA, CDR2 FQGNSA. The authors ran a second PCR of about 6 to 11 cycles using a sample-barcoded 5' primer and a J-beta primer mix. From the 5' RACE reads, TCRdb called clonotypes with MiXCR, one entry per CDR3 protein. The sample carries hundreds of thousands of distinct CDR3 sequences, roughly 48% recorded once. This clonotype was picked up a small number of times. The junction differs from germline at one of its ends, possibly a read error. Material: blood. This chain uses TRBV7-2 with TRBJ1-4, with 10 bases lining up with TRBD1. The TCR comes from a man between 25 and 39 years old in good health. As DNA, the CDR3 is TGTGCCAGCAGTTTAGGGACAGGGGTGGAAAAACTGTTTTTT. It translates to CASSLGTGVEKLFF.